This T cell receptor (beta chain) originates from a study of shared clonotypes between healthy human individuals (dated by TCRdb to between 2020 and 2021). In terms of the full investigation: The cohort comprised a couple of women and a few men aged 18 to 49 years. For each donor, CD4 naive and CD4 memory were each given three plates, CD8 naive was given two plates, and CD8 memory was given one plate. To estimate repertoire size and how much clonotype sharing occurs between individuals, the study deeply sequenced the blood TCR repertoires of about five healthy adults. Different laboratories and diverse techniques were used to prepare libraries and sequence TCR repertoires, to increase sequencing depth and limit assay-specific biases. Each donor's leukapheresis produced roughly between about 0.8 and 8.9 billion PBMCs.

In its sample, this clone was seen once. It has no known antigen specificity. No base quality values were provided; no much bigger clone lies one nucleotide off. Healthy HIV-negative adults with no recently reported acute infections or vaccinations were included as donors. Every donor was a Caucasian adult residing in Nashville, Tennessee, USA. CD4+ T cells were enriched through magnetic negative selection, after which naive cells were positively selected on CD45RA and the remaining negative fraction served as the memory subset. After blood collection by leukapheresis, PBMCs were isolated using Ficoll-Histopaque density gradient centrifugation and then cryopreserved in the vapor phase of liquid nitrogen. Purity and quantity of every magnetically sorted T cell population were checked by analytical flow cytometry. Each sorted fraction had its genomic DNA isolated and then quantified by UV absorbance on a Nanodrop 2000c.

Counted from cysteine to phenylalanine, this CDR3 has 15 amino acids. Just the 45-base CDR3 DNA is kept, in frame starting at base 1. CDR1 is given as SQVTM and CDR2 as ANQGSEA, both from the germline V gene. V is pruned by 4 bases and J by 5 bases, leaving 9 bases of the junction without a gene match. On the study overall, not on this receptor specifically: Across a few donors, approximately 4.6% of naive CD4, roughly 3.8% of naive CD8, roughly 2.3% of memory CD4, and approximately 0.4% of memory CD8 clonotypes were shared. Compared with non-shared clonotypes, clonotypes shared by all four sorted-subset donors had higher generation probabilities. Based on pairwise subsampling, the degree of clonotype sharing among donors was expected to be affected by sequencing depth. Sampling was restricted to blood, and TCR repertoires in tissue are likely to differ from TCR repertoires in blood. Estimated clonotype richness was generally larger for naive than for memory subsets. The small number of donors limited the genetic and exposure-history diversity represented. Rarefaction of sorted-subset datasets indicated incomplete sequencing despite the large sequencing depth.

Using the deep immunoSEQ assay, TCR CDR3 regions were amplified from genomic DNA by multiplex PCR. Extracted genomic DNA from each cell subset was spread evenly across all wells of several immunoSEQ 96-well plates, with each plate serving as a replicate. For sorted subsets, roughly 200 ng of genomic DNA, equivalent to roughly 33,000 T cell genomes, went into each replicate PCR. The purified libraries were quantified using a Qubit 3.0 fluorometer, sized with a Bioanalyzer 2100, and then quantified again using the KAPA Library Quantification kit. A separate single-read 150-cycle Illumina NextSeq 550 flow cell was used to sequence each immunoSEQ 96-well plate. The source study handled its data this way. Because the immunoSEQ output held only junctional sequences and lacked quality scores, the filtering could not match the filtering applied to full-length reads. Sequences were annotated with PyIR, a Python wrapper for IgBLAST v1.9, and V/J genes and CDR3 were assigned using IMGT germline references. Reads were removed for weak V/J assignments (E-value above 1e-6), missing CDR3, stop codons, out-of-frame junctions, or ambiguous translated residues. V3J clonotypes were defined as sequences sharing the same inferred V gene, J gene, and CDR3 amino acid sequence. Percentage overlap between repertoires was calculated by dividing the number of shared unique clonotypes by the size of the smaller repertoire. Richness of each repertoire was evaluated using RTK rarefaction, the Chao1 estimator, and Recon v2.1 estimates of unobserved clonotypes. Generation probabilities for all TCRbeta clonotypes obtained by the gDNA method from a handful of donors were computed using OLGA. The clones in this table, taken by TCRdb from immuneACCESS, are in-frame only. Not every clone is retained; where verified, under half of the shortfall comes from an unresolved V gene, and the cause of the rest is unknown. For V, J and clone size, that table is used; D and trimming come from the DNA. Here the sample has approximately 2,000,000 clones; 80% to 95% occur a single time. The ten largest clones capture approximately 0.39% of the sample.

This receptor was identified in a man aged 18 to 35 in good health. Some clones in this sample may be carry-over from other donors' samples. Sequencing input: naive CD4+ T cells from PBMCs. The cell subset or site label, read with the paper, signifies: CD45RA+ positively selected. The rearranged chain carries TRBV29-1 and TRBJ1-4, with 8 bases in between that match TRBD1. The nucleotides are TGCAGCGTTGTAGACACAGGGGGACCAAATGAAAAACTGTTTTTT. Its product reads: CSVVDTGGPNEKLFF.